The following is a T cell receptor (beta chain) sequence with its context. The V gene's germline CDR1 is MNHNY and CDR2 SVGAGI (reference sequence). The CDR3 contains 15 residues. The ends were cut back, 2 bases at V and 4 bases at J, with 14 bases in the middle. This sample is part of a study of T cell responses to AZD1222 COVID-19 vaccine. Profiling relied on immunoSEQ multiplex PCR, and the TCRdb table lists in-frame clones only, not all of them. The sample yields some 70,000 clones, around 80% seen once. Second doses that came at about 4 or about 12 weeks were put together. The clonotype originates from an adult who received the AZD1222 COVID-19 vaccine. V gene TRBV6-6 combines with J gene TRBJ1-2; D gene uncertain. The sequences come from peripheral blood, collected 28 days after the second AZD1222 dose. The CDR3 protein is CASSYQSTQLYGYTF. The CDR3 DNA is TGTGCCAGCAGTTACCAATCGACTCAACTCTATGGCTACACCTTC.